This TCR beta chain was recovered during a study of T-cell memory formation after mild COVID-19. The CDR3 spans 16 residues. CDR1 KGHDR and CDR2 SFDVKD come from the germline V gene. V was clipped by 3 bases and J by 2 bases; unmatched bases: 3. Comments on this clonotype: Its antigen is still unknown.

Study outcomes and limitations: The study detected some responding clones in pre-infection memory, suggesting cross-reactive memory joined.

Constant-segment primers and 5'RACE yielded cDNA libraries for TCR alpha and TCR beta, each carrying sample barcodes and UMIs. MiXCR, applied by TCRdb to the 5' RACE reads, yields one record per CDR3 protein. The repertoire has about 620,000 distinct CDR3 sequences, over 15% of them found once; the top ten carry around 12%. The sequence was collected from an adult woman who had mild COVID-19 (a few samples of this study predate the infection). Cell type and time point are not known. The sample consisted of PBMCs or a T cell subset sorted from them (not recorded which). The chain joins TRBV24-1 to TRBJ2-1; TRBD2 aligns across 10 bases. The CDR3 nucleotides are TGTGCCACCAGTGATGGAGCGGGGGGGCCCTACAATGAGCAGTTCTTC. As protein: CATSDGAGGPYNEQFF.